The clone carrying this T cell receptor (beta chain) occurred once. CDR1 and CDR2 (germline): LGHNA, YNFKEQ. V lost 6 bases to trimming and J lost 8 bases, with 23 bases between them. The CDR3 totals 16 residues. At the deep level, the assay was run. Generated by immunoSEQ multiplex PCR, the TCRdb table keeps only in-frame clones and is missing some. The repertoire has 2 million to 2.5 million clones, approximately 93% of them found once; the top ten carry around 0.4%. The entry originates in a study of shared clonotypes between healthy human individuals. The sequence came from a man between 18 and 29 years old in good health. Some clones in this sample may be carry-over from other donors' samples. V gene TRBV4-2 combines with J gene TRBJ2-4; D is perhaps TRBD1 (6 bases). The sample taken for sequencing was naive CD4+ T cells from PBMCs. Regarding subset: CD45RA+ positively selected. The CDR3 nucleotides read TGTGCCAGCAGGGAACAGGGCTCACCAGAGGGGGACATTCAGTACTTC. It codes for CASREQGSPEGDIQYF.